The rows below give T cell receptor beta chains drawn from one sample of a study of regulatory T cells in long-lasting Graves disease. TCRdb called the multiplex PCR reads again in MiXCR, with one record for every CDR3 protein. The sample carries 440,000 or so distinct CDR3 sequences, about 15% recorded once. These data are also associated with another study on T cells in Graves' hyperthyroidism and ophthalmopathy.

The material was peripheral blood mononuclear cells (PBMCs), obtained at new diagnosis, from a patient treated with antithyroid drugs. These receptors were collected from a woman aged 25 to 45 with Graves disease. Each CDR3 is given with its conserved first and last residue.

j_gene: TRBJ1-5; v_gene: TRBV12-3/TRBV12-4; len: 13; CDR3aa: CASSLRGDQPQHF
j_gene: TRBJ2-1; v_gene: TRBV9; len: 16; CDR3aa: CASSPYVGEVGNEQFF
j_gene: TRBJ2-1; v_gene: TRBV29-1; len: 12; CDR3aa: CSVEQGTNEQFF
j_gene: TRBJ2-3; v_gene: TRBV2; len: 14; CDR3aa: CASSAGAGADTQYF
j_gene: TRBJ2-5; v_gene: TRBV7-8; len: 16; CDR3aa: CASSVNSRASQETQYF
j_gene: TRBJ2-1; v_gene: TRBV7-8; len: 18; CDR3aa: CASSPRTSASSSYNEQFF
j_gene: TRBJ2-7; v_gene: TRBV2; len: 14; CDR3aa: CASSVGLGGNEQYF
j_gene: TRBJ1-5; v_gene: TRBV2; len: 13; CDR3aa: CASSEVSNQPQHF
j_gene: TRBJ2-7; v_gene: TRBV2; len: 14; CDR3aa: CASSEGLEPYEQYF
j_gene: TRBJ2-5; v_gene: TRBV20-1; len: 14; CDR3aa: CSAPVMDFQETQYF
j_gene: TRBJ1-4; v_gene: TRBV2; len: 15; CDR3aa: CASTYRSPTNEKLFF
j_gene: TRBJ2-3; v_gene: TRBV29-1; len: 15; CDR3aa: CSVVPSAGLTDTQYF
j_gene: TRBJ1-2; v_gene: TRBV12-3/TRBV12-4; len: 14; CDR3aa: CASSSNRGLYGYTF
j_gene: TRBJ2-1; v_gene: TRBV9; len: 17; CDR3aa: CASSPGRMASSDNEQFF
j_gene: TRBJ2-7; v_gene: TRBV5-1; len: 16; CDR3aa: CASSAETGGGTYEQYF
j_gene: TRBJ1-6; v_gene: TRBV4-2; len: 15; CDR3aa: CASTGGSSYNSPLHF
j_gene: TRBJ2-5; v_gene: TRBV11-2; len: 15; CDR3aa: CASSLALAGQETQYF
j_gene: TRBJ1-1; v_gene: TRBV5-4; len: 15; CDR3aa: CASSERQGRNTEAFF
j_gene: TRBJ2-7; v_gene: TRBV4-1; len: 13; CDR3aa: CASSRLAGNEQYF
j_gene: TRBJ1-5; v_gene: TRBV12-3/TRBV12-4; len: 16; CDR3aa: CASTLTGGGKSQPQHF
j_gene: TRBJ1-4; v_gene: TRBV5-4; len: 15; CDR3aa: CASSLIGAGAEKLFF
j_gene: TRBJ2-3; v_gene: TRBV6-2/TRBV6-3; len: 17; CDR3aa: CASSGTSGRDSTDTQYF
j_gene: TRBJ2-7; v_gene: TRBV7-2; len: 16; CDR3aa: CASSPRSTGGGREQYF
j_gene: TRBJ2-2; v_gene: TRBV4-1; len: 14; CDR3aa: CASSQFQGSGELFF
j_gene: TRBJ1-5; v_gene: TRBV6-1; len: 15; CDR3aa: CASRGRSGNNQPQHF
j_gene: TRBJ2-7; v_gene: TRBV27; len: 14; CDR3aa: CASSLSAGPYEQYF
j_gene: TRBJ1-5; v_gene: TRBV6-5; len: 15; CDR3aa: CASSYDRYSNQPQHF
j_gene: TRBJ2-3; v_gene: TRBV7-9; len: 16; CDR3aa: CASSLGASGNTDTQYF
j_gene: TRBJ2-2; v_gene: TRBV5-5; len: 14; CDR3aa: CASIKTGGTGELFF
j_gene: TRBJ1-4; v_gene: TRBV20-1; len: 14; CDR3aa: CSAETVSTNEKLFF
j_gene: TRBJ2-1; v_gene: TRBV3-1; len: 18; CDR3aa: CASSPLGAGGESYNEQFF
j_gene: TRBJ1-3; v_gene: TRBV30; len: 15; CDR3aa: CAWSVLMGPGNTIYF
j_gene: TRBJ2-1; v_gene: TRBV24-1; len: 18; CDR3aa: CATSDPGASGRTYNEQFF
j_gene: TRBJ2-7; v_gene: TRBV12-3/TRBV12-4; len: 15; CDR3aa: CASSPYRGGANEQYF
j_gene: TRBJ2-2; v_gene: TRBV12-3/TRBV12-4; len: 13; CDR3aa: CASSWTRDGELFF
j_gene: TRBJ1-2; v_gene: TRBV12-3/TRBV12-4; len: 13; CDR3aa: CASSSRSGNGYTF
j_gene: TRBJ1-5; v_gene: TRBV19; len: 15; CDR3aa: CASSTTGTSNQPQHF
j_gene: TRBJ1-3; v_gene: TRBV28; len: 16; CDR3aa: CASSLFNRGAGNTIYF
j_gene: TRBJ2-7; v_gene: TRBV12-3/TRBV12-4; len: 12; CDR3aa: CASRERDREQYF
j_gene: TRBJ1-3; v_gene: TRBV6-1; len: 20; CDR3aa: CASSPTRGAKSLNSGNTIYF
j_gene: TRBJ2-3; v_gene: TRBV7-9; len: 15; CDR3aa: CASSLIGGSTDTQYF
j_gene: TRBJ1-2; v_gene: TRBV6-1; len: 15; CDR3aa: CASRWGPLTDYGYTF
j_gene: TRBJ2-3; v_gene: TRBV28; len: 17; CDR3aa: CASSFSKLVRRTDTQYF
j_gene: TRBJ1-2; v_gene: TRBV5-8; len: 14; CDR3aa: CATTKDRVLDGYTF
j_gene: TRBJ2-7; v_gene: TRBV29-1; len: 13; CDR3aa: CSVEMGGSYEQYF
j_gene: TRBJ2-1; v_gene: TRBV28; len: 17; CDR3aa: CASSFPPFSGIHNEQFF
j_gene: TRBJ1-2; v_gene: TRBV12-3/TRBV12-4; len: 11; CDR3aa: CASSLDYGYTF
j_gene: TRBJ2-1; v_gene: TRBV24-1; len: 15; CDR3aa: CATSETGVPGGEQFF
j_gene: TRBJ2-1; v_gene: TRBV7-9; len: 12; CDR3aa: CASSSPADEQFF
j_gene: TRBJ2-2; v_gene: TRBV3-1; len: 15; CDR3aa: CASRYRGGYGGELFF
j_gene: TRBJ2-7; v_gene: TRBV5-1; len: 14; CDR3aa: CASSLLGHSGEQYF
j_gene: TRBJ1-5; v_gene: TRBV20-1; len: 14; CDR3aa: CSARDRLGPRPQHF
j_gene: -; v_gene: TRBV12-3/TRBV12-4; len: 13; CDR3aa: CASSPGLAFEQYF
j_gene: TRBJ2-1; v_gene: TRBV7-3; len: 15; CDR3aa: CASSLPSAGNNEQFF
j_gene: TRBJ2-5; v_gene: TRBV28; len: 16; CDR3aa: CASSFLQGRGGETQYF
j_gene: TRBJ2-1; v_gene: TRBV6-2/TRBV6-3; len: 13; CDR3aa: CATRTSAYNEQFF
j_gene: TRBJ2-5; v_gene: TRBV11-2; len: 14; CDR3aa: CASSLAGRAETQYF
j_gene: TRBJ1-2; v_gene: TRBV15; len: 15; CDR3aa: CATSRDILGGYGYTF